This TCR beta chain was recorded in a study of T cell repertoires in ileal Crohn's disease. Study overall: Median disease duration was around eight years; about 37% smoked at surgery.

Whole-study findings and limits: Active smokers at surgery had more clonal expansions than non-smokers. Mucosal expansions were suggested to be mainly CD8 T cells.

Regarding time point: neoterminal ileum biopsy at postoperative endoscopy, about 6 months after surgery. The CDR3 runs 13 residues. Germline-derived CDR1 and CDR2 are SSHAT and FNYEAQ (reference sequence). Repertoires were generated with immunoSEQ multiplex PCR, while TCRdb's copy carries only in-frame clones and drops some. Here the sample spans just over 3,000 clones, 80% to 90% being singletons. About this clone: The target antigen is unknown. A read error may account for a junction end that differs from germline.

The sequencing sample was made of ileal tissue. The rearrangement links TRBV7-7 to TRBJ2-7; no definite D call. The source of this sequence is an adult with Crohn's disease. CDR3 sequence: CASSLAPTGEQYF. The CDR3 DNA reads as TGTGCTAGCAGCTTAGCCCCTACCGGGGAGCAGTACTTC.